Listed here are 13 T cell receptor beta chains from one sample, sequenced in a study of Ad26.COV2.S vaccination and SARS-CoV-2 variants. The sample's treatment: around 19 received Ad26.COV2.S at low or high dose, single or two shots; a few received placebo; per-sample allocation not given. Collection of the samples took place on day 63 after the first injection of vaccine or placebo. The method was immunoSEQ multiplex PCR; TCRdb's version includes in-frame clones alone and lacks a portion of them. There are 380,000 or so clones in the sample; 83% occur only once, and approximately 7.8% lies in the top ten. The sequencing here drew on peripheral blood, taken in a trial of Ad26.COV2.S vaccine versus placebo. All receptors come from a person aged 18-60 years who received the Ad26.COV2.S COVID-19 vaccine or a placebo.

The chain has TRBV18 and TRBJ1-1; D possibly corresponds to TRBD1 (5 bases). In germline, CDR1 is KGHSH, CDR2 LQKENI. Trimming removed 0 bases at V and 2 bases at J, with 10 bases between. CDR3 length equals 15 residues. The CDR3 is CASSPPKGYNTEAFF. CDR3 bases: TGTGCCAGCTCACCACCCAAGGGGTATAACACTGAAGCTTTCTTT. The whole variable domain, filled in from reference TRBV18 and TRBJ1-1, reads NAGVMQNPRHLVRRRGQEARLRCSPMKGHSHVYWYRQLPEEGLKFMVYLQKENIIDESGMPKERFSAEFPKEGPSILRIQQVVRGDSAAYFCASSPPKGYNTEAFFGQGTRLTVV.

The gene calls are TRBV4-1 and TRBJ2-4, with 10 bases lining up with TRBD2. V was pared by 6 bases and J by 2 bases, with 10 bases of the junction left unmatched. The CDR3 extends over 17 amino acids. Germline V gives CDR1 MGHRA, CDR2 YSYEKL. The CDR3 region has the DNA TGCGCCAGCAGGGCCGCCCTAGCGGGAGCTTCCAAAAACATTCAGTACTTC. The encoded protein is CASRAALAGASKNIQYF.

This clone has a handful of counts. The chain links TRBV12-5 to TRBJ2-7; D is perhaps TRBD1 (5 bases). The CDR3 extends over 15 amino acids. Trimming left V 2 bases short and J 6 bases short, with 17 bases between. Germline assignment: CDR1 LGHNT and CDR2 FRNRAP. The CDR3 coding sequence is TGTGCTAGTGGTTTGCGGGCAGGGTCGGGTGCCGAGCAGTACTTC. Protein product: CASGLRAGSGAEQYF.

V usage is TRBV5-1 and J usage is TRBJ2-2, with 9 bases fitting TRBD2. This CDR3 is built from 14 residues. Germline V gene sequence: CDR1 SGHRS, CDR2 YFSETQ. Germline trimming cut 4 bases from V and 6 bases from J; bases unmatched to any gene: 4. The CDR3 coding sequence is TGCGCCAGCAGCAGTATAGCGGGAGCCGGGGAGCTGTTTTTT. Protein product: CASSSIAGAGELFF.

The chain has TRBV24-1 and TRBJ2-1; maybe TRBD2 (5 bases). The length of the CDR3 is 17 residues. CDR1 is KGHDR and CDR2 is SFDVKD in the germline V gene. Trimming shortened V by 4 bases and J by 0 bases, and 15 bases separated the two germline ends. CDR3 nucleotide sequence: TGTGCCACCAGTGACCCCCCAAGCGGTTTCTCCTACAATGAGCAGTTCTTC. It is translated as CATSDPPSGFSYNEQFF.

This chain connects TRBV10-1 to TRBJ1-1; no definite D call. The CDR3 is made up of 14 amino acids. Germline CDR1 and CDR2: WNHNN and SYGVQD (reference sequence). The V gene lost 4 bases and the J gene lost 4 bases, with 13 bases spanning the gap. The CDR3 nucleotides are TGCGCCAGCAGTGCGTGGGGAGATGGCACTGAAGCTTTCTTT. Translating it yields CASSAWGDGTEAFF.

The chain couples TRBV27 to TRBJ1-2; 10 bases are a match to TRBD1. CDR1 is MNHEY and CDR2 is SMNVEV in the germline V gene (reference sequence). Losses at the gene ends were 6 bases for V and 6 bases for J; bases not matched to a gene: 7. The CDR3 extends over 14 amino acids. DNA for the CDR3: TGTGCCAGCAGGAACTCGACAGGGGGCAATGGCTACACCTTC. Its protein is CASRNSTGGNGYTF.

Written as DNA, the CDR3 is TGTGCCAGCAGAATGGTCGAGCGGGGGACCTACTACAATGAGCAGTTCTTC. It encodes CASRMVERGTYYNEQFF. This chain connects TRBV7-8 to TRBJ2-1; 8 bases are a match to TRBD2. V shed 6 bases and J 3 bases; nucleotides not matched to a gene: 13. The CDR3 runs to 17 residues. Germline V gives CDR1 SGHVS, CDR2 FQNEAQ.

This chain's CDR3 is CASSAGLGGADTQYF. CDR3 nucleotides: TGCGCCAGCAGCGCGGGACTGGGGGGAGCAGATACGCAGTATTTT. This sequence joins TRBV5-1 and TRBJ2-3, with D possibly matching TRBD2 (6 bases). Germline-derived CDR1 and CDR2 are SGHRS and YFSETQ. With 4 bases removed from V and 4 bases from J, the gap between germline ends came to 16 bases. This CDR3 spans 15 amino acids. Based on the CDR3 plus reference TRBV5-1 and TRBJ2-3, the full variable domain is KAGVTQTPRYLIKTRGQQVTLSCSPISGHRSVSWYQQTPGQGLQFLFEYFSETQRNKGNFPGRFSGRQFSNSRSEMNVSTLELGDSALYLCASSAGLGGADTQYFGPGTRLTVL.

The chain links TRBV19 to TRBJ1-4, with D possibly matching TRBD1 (6 bases). V dropped 5 bases and J dropped 3 bases, with 13 bases sitting between them. Germline V lookup: CDR1 LNHDA, CDR2 SQIVND (reference sequence). The CDR3 has 15 residues. CDR3 in amino acids: CASSGRGMANEKLFF. In DNA form, the CDR3 reads TGTGCCAGTAGTGGCAGGGGAATGGCTAATGAAAAACTGTTTTTT. Drawing the rest from reference TRBV19 and TRBJ1-4, the complete variable domain is DGGITQSPKYLFRKEGQNVTLSCEQNLNHDAMYWYRQDPGQGLRLIYYSQIVNDFQKGDIAEGYSVSREKKESFPLTVTSAQKNPTAFYLCASSGRGMANEKLFFGSGTQLSVL.

This sequence joins TRBV29-1 and TRBJ1-1; the D is unclear. The CDR3 is 13 residues long. The germline CDR1 and CDR2 sequences are SQVTM and ANQGSEA. The germline V and J ends were trimmed by 7 bases and 4 bases, with 16 bases remaining between them. The CDR3 sequence: CSGSTILGTEAFF. The CDR3 nucleotides read TGCAGCGGATCGACTATTTTGGGCACTGAAGCTTTCTTT.

CDR3: CSVTGTRGSGETEAFF. DNA of the CDR3: TGCAGCGTAACAGGAACCCGGGGATCGGGAGAAACTGAAGCTTTCTTT. V and J are TRBV29-1 and TRBJ1-1, with D possibly TRBD1 on 5 matching bases. Germline loops: CDR1 SQVTM, CDR2 ANQGSEA. V dropped 6 bases and J dropped 5 bases, with 25 bases sitting between them. CDR3 length equals 16 residues.

V is TRBV19 and J is TRBJ1-5, with D possibly matching TRBD1 (5 bases). The CDR3 covers 18 residues. Germline V CDR1 and CDR2: LNHDA, SQIVND (reference sequence). The V end was cut by 3 bases, the J end by 1 base, with 19 bases between. The CDR3 is CASSIRQGIPLSNQPQHF. For the CDR3, the DNA is TGTGCCAGTAGTATTCGGCAGGGTATTCCTTTAAGCAATCAGCCCCAGCATTTT.